This T cell receptor beta chain emerged from a study of blood T cell repertoires in COVID-19 (dated by TCRdb to 2019 to 2021). For context, the study as a whole: Samples from collaborators originated in the United States, Italy and Spain and spanned both the acute and convalescent phases of COVID-19. The material from the prospective study consisted of cDNA or gDNA derived from T cells, B-cell-depleted T cells, or PBMCs. Deeply sampled blood TCRbeta repertoires from subjects exposed to, actively infected with, or recovered from COVID-19 were included in the dataset. The repertoires were made available in a free public database intended to serve as a resource for research on the immune response to SARS-CoV-2. Samples came from the ongoing ImmuneRACE study (first 160 participants) plus 1,254 subjects from 6 global collaborators. Sample metadata almost always included a de-identified subject ID, COVID-19 status, age in years and sex. HLA class I and class II types, where available, came from metadata supplied by the sample provider rather than from assay-based typing.

Trimming removed 5 bases from V and 0 bases from J, leaving 7 bases between the germline ends. The CDR3 starts with the cysteine, ends with the phenylalanine, and has 13 residues. CDR3 DNA only is kept here, 39 bases in frame from base 1. Reading the germline V gene gives CDR1 SNHLY and CDR2 FYNNEI. Whole blood was collected in K2EDTA tubes by collaborating institutions according to the institutions' own protocols. Collaborator samples were shipped for TCRbeta analysis as frozen whole blood, isolated PBMCs, or DNA extracted from either sample type. As regards this clone: The antigen it recognizes is unknown. Nothing much larger sits one base from this clone, and base qualities are not available.

TCRbeta CDR3 regions were amplified from genomic DNA using the immunoSEQ Assay, a bias-controlled multiplex PCR. Under the source paper's analysis protocol: The number of nucleated cells in each sample was estimated by amplification of reference gene primers within the assay. Sequence reads were collapsed and filtered to measure the absolute abundance of every unique TCRbeta CDR3 rearrangement. For each sample, productive Simpson clonality was calculated as the square root of Simpson's diversity index across productive rearrangements. Held by TCRdb, this immuneACCESS table contains in-frame sequences only and omits some clones. Under half of the omission traces to an unresolved V gene where checked; the cause of the rest is unknown. The V and J calls and clone size are taken from that table; D and trimming were inferred from the DNA. In this sample the table shows more than 200,000 clones, 80% to 90% of which occur a single time. The ten largest clones represent about 2% of the sample.

Overall study outcomes, separate from this receptor: The quantity of clinical and demographic metadata differed by source and by participant and was supplied without curation.

The sample taken for sequencing was peripheral blood. This TCR came from a man aged 25-45 years with active or convalescent COVID-19. The chain is made from TRBV2 and TRBJ1-1; the D gene identity is not certain. DNA sequence: TGTGCCAGCAGTCAATTCATGAACACTGAAGCTTTCTTT. Its amino acids are CASSQFMNTEAFF.